This section outlines one TCR beta chain sequence together with its context. Clones were sequenced by immunoSEQ multiplex PCR, and TCRdb holds only the in-frame ones, with some missing. Here the sample spans fewer than 400,000 clones, roughly 84% being singletons. This CDR3 has 15 amino acids. Trimming removed 8 bases at V and 4 bases at J, with 17 bases between. Germline CDR1 is LNHDA and CDR2 is SQIVND (reference sequence). The data were obtained in a study of Ad26.COV2.S vaccination and SARS-CoV-2 variants. Study-wide context: Within the COV1001 Ad26.COV2.S trial arm, the donor was enrolled.

Documented treatment: about 20 received Ad26.COV2.S at low or high dose, single or two shots; 5 received placebo; per-sample allocation not given. Collection of samples fell on day 63 after the first vaccine or placebo injection. An Ad26 vector expressing Wuhan-strain SARS-CoV-2 spike served as the vaccine. The chain couples TRBV19 to TRBJ1-4; maybe TRBD1 (5 bases). The receptor comes from a person aged 18-60 years who received the Ad26.COV2.S COVID-19 vaccine or a placebo. The sample here was peripheral blood, taken in a trial of Ad26.COV2.S vaccine versus placebo. The CDR3 sequence is CASVESSGGNEKLFF. The CDR3 DNA reads TGTGCCAGTGTGGAAAGTTCCGGGGGTAATGAAAAACTGTTTTTT.